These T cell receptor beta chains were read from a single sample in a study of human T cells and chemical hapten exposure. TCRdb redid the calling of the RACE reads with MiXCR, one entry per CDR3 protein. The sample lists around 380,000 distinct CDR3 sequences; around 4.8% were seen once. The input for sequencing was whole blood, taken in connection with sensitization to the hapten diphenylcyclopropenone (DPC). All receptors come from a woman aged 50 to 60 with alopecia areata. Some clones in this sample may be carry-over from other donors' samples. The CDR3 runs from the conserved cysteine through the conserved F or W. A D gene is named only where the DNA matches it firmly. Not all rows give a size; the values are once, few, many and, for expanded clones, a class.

TGTGCCAGCAGCCAAGGACTAGCTTCCCACGAGCAGTACTTC	CASSQGLASHEQYF	few	TRBV3-1	TRBJ2-7	TRBD2
TGTGCCAGCAGCTTAGGGCAGGGAGGTTACAATGAGCAGTTCTTC	CASSLGQGGYNEQFF	many	TRBV7-2	TRBJ2-1	-
TGTGCCAGCTCACCGGGGTGGGACGCCTCCTATGGCTACACCTTC	CASSPGWDASYGYTF	-	TRBV18	TRBJ1-2	-
TGTGCCAGCAGCTTAGGGGTAGCGGGATATTCAGATACGCAGTATTTT	CASSLGVAGYSDTQYF	-	TRBV7-2	TRBJ2-3	TRBD2
TGTGCCAGCAGGGGAGGACGCTATGGCTACACCTTC	CASRGGRYGYTF	many	TRBV7-9	TRBJ1-2	-
TGTGCCAGCAGTAGTAAGGGGGATAGCACAGATACGCAGTATTTT	CASSSKGDSTDTQYF	many	TRBV21-1	TRBJ2-3	-
TGTGCCAGCAGTCGCCCAGGAGCCTACGAGCAGTACTTC	CASSRPGAYEQYF	many	TRBV6-5	TRBJ2-7	-
TGCAGTTGGGGGAGAACTGAAGCTTTCTTT	CSWGRTEAFF	-	TRBV29-1	TRBJ1-1	-
TGTGCCAGCAGTGAACTCCCTATGACGGACTATGGCTACACCTTC	CASSELPMTDYGYTF	few	TRBV6-1	TRBJ1-2	-
TGTGCCAGCAGGGCCCCCAAGTCCACGTACCAAGAGACCCAGTACTTC	CASRAPKSTYQETQYF	many	TRBV6-7	TRBJ2-5	-
TGTGCCAGCAGTCGGACAGGGGGCGCGTCCTACAATGAGCAGTTCTTC	CASSRTGGASYNEQFF	-	TRBV6-4	TRBJ2-1	TRBD1
TGTGCCAGCAGCCTCGTTGGACCCTATGGCTACACCTTC	CASSLVGPYGYTF	few	TRBV14	TRBJ1-2	-
TGTGCCAGCAGTGCATGGACTAGCGGGGATCAGTACTTC	CASSAWTSGDQYF	few	TRBV28	TRBJ2-4	TRBD2
TGCAGTGCTAGGCAGGGTTTCAATCAGCCCCAGCATTTT	CSARQGFNQPQHF	many	TRBV20-1	TRBJ1-5	-
TGCGCCAGCAGCCAAGAGGGGCTAGCGGGAGAAAATGAGCAGTTCTTC	CASSQEGLAGENEQFF	many	TRBV4-3	TRBJ2-1	TRBD2
TGCGCCAGCAGCCAAGTGGGGTCCGCACGCTATGGCTACACCTTC	CASSQVGSARYGYTF	many	TRBV4-1	TRBJ1-2	-
TGTGCCAGCAGCTCCGGACTCCGACAGGCAACTAATGAAAAACTGTTTTTT	CASSSGLRQATNEKLFF	many	TRBV7-8	TRBJ1-4	-
TGTGCCAGCCCAAGGCATGGAGCTTTCTTT	CASPRHGAFF	few	TRBV28	TRBJ1-1	-
TGCGCCAGCAGCCAAGCAGGCTATGGCTACACCTTC	CASSQAGYGYTF	many	TRBV4-1	TRBJ1-2	-
TGTGCCAGCAGTTTCGGGGGCATAGGCACTGAAGCTTTCTTT	CASSFGGIGTEAFF	many	TRBV12-3/TRBV12-4	TRBJ1-1	-
TGCAGCGTTGAAGATCGAGTGTACAATGAGCAGTTCTTC	CSVEDRVYNEQFF	few	TRBV29-1	TRBJ2-1	-
TGTGCCAACAGTGTCGTCAGCGGGGGGGTGGAGTTCTTC	CANSVVSGGVEFF	few	TRBV2	TRBJ2-1	TRBD2
TGTGCCAGCAGTTTTACGGGTGGCAATGAGCAGTTCTTC	CASSFTGGNEQFF	few	TRBV28	TRBJ2-1	-
TGCAGCGTTGGTGGGACAGGAAACACCATATATTTT	CSVGGTGNTIYF	-	TRBV29-1	TRBJ1-3	-
TGCAGTGCTAGAGGAGGAGGAAACTATGGCTACACCTTC	CSARGGGNYGYTF	many	TRBV20-1	TRBJ1-2	-
TGTGCCAGCAGCTTGGGGGAATACTGCGAGCAGTACTTC	CASSLGEYCEQYF	-	TRBV5-6	TRBJ2-7	-
TGCAGTGCCCGATTGCCCGGGAGGGACACCGGGGAGCTGTTTTTT	CSARLPGRDTGELFF	-	TRBV20-1	TRBJ2-2	TRBD2
TGTGCCAGCAGTTTCCGGGCCTACGAGCAGTACTTC	CASSFRAYEQYF	many	TRBV12-3/TRBV12-4	TRBJ2-7	-
TGTGCCAGCAGCGTAGATCCCAGCGGGAGCGTTACAGATACGCAGTATTTT	CASSVDPSGSVTDTQYF	-	TRBV9	TRBJ2-3	TRBD2
TGTGCCAGCAGCTTGGCCCTGCGGGAGTCCCCTTACAATGAGCAGTTCTTC	CASSLALRESPYNEQFF	many	TRBV5-5	TRBJ2-1	TRBD2
TGTGCCAGCAGCCAAGAGTCTGGGGGGGGCTACAATGAGCAGTTCTTC	CASSQESGGGYNEQFF	few	TRBV3-1	TRBJ2-1	TRBD2
TGCGCCAGCAGCCAAGATCAGGGGGACAATCAGCCCCAGCATTTT	CASSQDQGDNQPQHF	-	TRBV4-1	TRBJ1-5	TRBD1
TGTGCCAGCAGCCCAAGGGACAGCGGCTCCTACAATGAGCAGTTCTTC	CASSPRDSGSYNEQFF	few	TRBV7-7	TRBJ2-1	TRBD1
TGTGCCAGCAGCTCACTAGGTTGGGGGCCCGGGACCCAGTACTTC	CASSSLGWGPGTQYF	many	TRBV7-9	TRBJ2-5	-
TGTGCCAGCAGCTTGTCCGTTGTCACAGATACGCAGTATTTT	CASSLSVVTDTQYF	few	TRBV11-2	TRBJ2-3	-
TGTGCCAGCAGTTCCGGCGGTAACTATGGCTACACCTTC	CASSSGGNYGYTF	many	TRBV13	TRBJ1-2	-
TGTGCCAGCAGCCAAGTCCCCAGGGCGAGAGAAAAACTGTTTTTT	CASSQVPRAREKLFF	many	TRBV4-2	TRBJ1-4	-
TGTGCCAGCAGCAATGGGACTAGCGGGGGGATCGGGGAGCAGTACTTC	CASSNGTSGGIGEQYF	many	TRBV13	TRBJ2-7	TRBD2
TGTGCCAGCAGTTTATCTTCACAGGGTACGCAGTATTTT	CASSLSSQGTQYF	many	TRBV28	TRBJ2-3	-
TGTGCCAGCAGCGTAGACAGCATGAACACTGAAGCTTTCTTT	CASSVDSMNTEAFF	many	TRBV9	TRBJ1-1	-